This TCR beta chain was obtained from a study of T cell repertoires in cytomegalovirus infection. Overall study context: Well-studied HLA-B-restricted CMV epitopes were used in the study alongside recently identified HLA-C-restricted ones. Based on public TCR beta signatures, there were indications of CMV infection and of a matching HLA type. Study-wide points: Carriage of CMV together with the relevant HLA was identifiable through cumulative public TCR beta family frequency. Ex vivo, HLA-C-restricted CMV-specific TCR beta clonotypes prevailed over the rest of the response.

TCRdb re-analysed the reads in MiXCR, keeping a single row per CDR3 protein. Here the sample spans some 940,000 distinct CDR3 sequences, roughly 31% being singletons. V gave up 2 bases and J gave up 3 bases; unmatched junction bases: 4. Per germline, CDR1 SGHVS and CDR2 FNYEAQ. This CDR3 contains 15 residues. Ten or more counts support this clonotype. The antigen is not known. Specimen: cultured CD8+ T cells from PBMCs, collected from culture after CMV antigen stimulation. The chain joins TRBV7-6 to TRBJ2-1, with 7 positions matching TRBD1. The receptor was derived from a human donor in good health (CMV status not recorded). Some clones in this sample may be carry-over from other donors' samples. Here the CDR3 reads CASSLPRDSYNEQFF. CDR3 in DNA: TGTGCCAGCAGCTTACCCCGGGACAGCTACAATGAGCAGTTCTTC.